This T cell receptor beta chain was observed in a study of blood T cell repertoires in COVID-19 (dated by TCRdb to the early 2020s). In terms of the full investigation: Samples from collaborators originated in the United States, Italy and Spain and spanned both the acute and convalescent phases of COVID-19. The prospective study material was composed of cDNA or gDNA derived from T cells, B-cell-depleted T cells, or PBMCs. Deeply sampled blood TCRbeta repertoires from subjects exposed to, actively infected with, or recovered from COVID-19 were included in the dataset. The repertoires were released in a freely available public database intended as a resource for research on the immune response to SARS-CoV-2. The samples were drawn from two sources: the first 160 participants of the ongoing ImmuneRACE study, and 1,000 to 1,500 subjects contributed by 6 global collaborators. A de-identified subject ID, COVID-19 status, age in years and sex were almost always included in the sample metadata. Where available, HLA class I and class II types were obtained from metadata supplied by the sample provider rather than from assay-based typing. Study-wide findings and limitations: How much clinical and demographic metadata was included differed by source and by participant, and the metadata was provided uncurated.

Turning to this clone: Its target antigen remains unknown. The sample holds no much larger clone one base away, and base qualities are not on file.

The CDR3 goes from the cysteine to the phenylalanine over 13 residues. The only DNA kept is the CDR3, 39 bases in frame from the first base. Reading the germline V gene (reference sequence) gives CDR1 LNHDA and CDR2 SQIVND. Trimming takes 8 bases from V and 7 bases from J, and the germline ends sit 15 bases apart. TCRbeta CDR3 regions were amplified from genomic DNA by means of the immunoSEQ Assay, a bias-controlled multiplex PCR. Per the authors' processing: The number of nucleated cells in each sample was estimated from the amplification of reference gene primers within the assay. To quantify the absolute abundance of each unique TCRbeta CDR3 rearrangement, sequence reads were collapsed and filtered. Productive Simpson clonality was computed per sample as the square root of Simpson's diversity index over productive rearrangements. Sourced from immuneACCESS, this table was stored by TCRdb with only in-frame sequences that have V and J called. A share of the clones is absent; for the studies checked, an unresolved V gene accounts for under half, and the remainder has no known explanation. D and trimming come from the DNA, and the V and J calls and clone size come from that table. Here the sample has hundreds of thousands of clones; approximately 80% occur a single time. Approximately 7.4% of the sample goes to the ten largest clones.

Collaborating institutions collected whole blood in K2EDTA tubes following their own protocols. For TCRbeta analysis, collaborators shipped samples in one of three forms: frozen whole blood, isolated PBMCs, or DNA extracted from either of those sample types. The V gene is TRBV19 and the J gene is TRBJ1-5; TRBD1 could be the D gene, as 6 bases match. The sequence was collected from a woman between 50 and 59 years old with acute or convalescent COVID-19. The sample comprised peripheral blood. The CDR3 corresponds to CASCRGGGQPQHF. The DNA reads as follows: TGTGCCAGTTGCAGGGGAGGGGGACAGCCCCAGCATTTT.